The next 3 T cell receptor beta chains were all read from a single sample in a study of patients and donors after allogeneic stem cell transplantation. TCRdb passed the RT-PCR reads through MiXCR, listing each CDR3 protein once. The sample lists roughly 40,000 distinct CDR3 sequences, 25% to 35% occurring once. Sequenced: blood, either unsorted or a sorted T cell fraction (not recorded which). The receptors shown here come from a human donor who was either an allogeneic HSCT recipient or a stem cell or donor lymphocyte infusion donor (not recorded which). It is not recorded whose cells these are; they may come from a transplant donor.

This clonotype was counted only a few times. This chain connects TRBV20-1 to TRBJ2-2, with unresolved D. V lost 7 bases and J lost 0, with 9 bases in between. Germline CDR1 and CDR2: DFQATT and SNEGSKA (reference sequence). CDR3 length equals 13 residues. The CDR3 DNA is TGCAGTGTGTTCACTTCGAACACCGGGGAGCTGTTTTTT. This codes for CSVFTSNTGELFF.

The V call is TRBV20-1, the J call TRBJ2-1; 7 nucleotides line up with TRBD2. Unmatched junction bases numbered 6, after V lost 1 base and J lost 6 bases. CDR3 length: 14 residues. The germline V gene has CDR1 DFQATT and CDR2 SNEGSKA (reference sequence). In DNA, the CDR3 is TGCAGTGCTAGAGTGAGGCCTAGCGGCAATGAGCAGTTCTTC. This translates into CSARVRPSGNEQFF.

CDR3: CASSLIGTSMWETQYF. The CDR3 DNA sequence: TGTGCCAGCAGCTTAATCGGGACTAGTATGTGGGAGACCCAGTACTTC. V is TRBV7-9 and J is TRBJ2-5, with 8 bases identical to TRBD2. Per the germline V gene, CDR1 is SEHNR and CDR2 is FQNEAQ (reference sequence). There are 16 residues in the CDR3. With V trimmed by 2 bases and J by 5 bases, 10 bases remained unmatched.